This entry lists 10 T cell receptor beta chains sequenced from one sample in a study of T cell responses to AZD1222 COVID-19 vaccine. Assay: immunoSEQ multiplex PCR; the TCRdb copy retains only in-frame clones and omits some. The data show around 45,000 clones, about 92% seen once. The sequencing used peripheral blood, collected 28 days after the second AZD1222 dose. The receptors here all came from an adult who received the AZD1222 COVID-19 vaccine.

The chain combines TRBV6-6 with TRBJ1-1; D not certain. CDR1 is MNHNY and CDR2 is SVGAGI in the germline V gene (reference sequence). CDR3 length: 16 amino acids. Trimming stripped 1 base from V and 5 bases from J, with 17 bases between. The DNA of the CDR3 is TGTGCCAGCAGTTACTTTCGAACGGCCCAGGCAACTGAAGCTTTCTTT. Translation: CASSYFRTAQATEAFF.

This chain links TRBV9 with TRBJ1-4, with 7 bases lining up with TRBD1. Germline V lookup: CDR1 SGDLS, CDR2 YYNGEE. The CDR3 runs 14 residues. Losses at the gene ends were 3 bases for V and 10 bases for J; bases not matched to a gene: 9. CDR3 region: CASSEGTAIGKLFF. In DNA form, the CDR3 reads TGTGCCAGCAGCGAAGGGACAGCTATCGGAAAACTGTTTTTT.

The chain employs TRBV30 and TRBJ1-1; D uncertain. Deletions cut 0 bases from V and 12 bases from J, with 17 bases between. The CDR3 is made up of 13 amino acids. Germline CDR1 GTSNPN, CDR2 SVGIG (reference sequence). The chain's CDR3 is CAWSVSGQVETFF. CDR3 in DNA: TGTGCCTGGAGTGTGAGTGGGCAGGTCGAGACTTTCTTT. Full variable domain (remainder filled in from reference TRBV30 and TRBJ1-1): SQTIHQWPATLVQPVGSPLSLECTVEGTSNPNLYWYRQAAGRGLQLLFYSVGIGQISSEVPQNLSASRPQDRQFILSSKKLLLSDSGFYLCAWSVSGQVETFFGQGTRLTVV.

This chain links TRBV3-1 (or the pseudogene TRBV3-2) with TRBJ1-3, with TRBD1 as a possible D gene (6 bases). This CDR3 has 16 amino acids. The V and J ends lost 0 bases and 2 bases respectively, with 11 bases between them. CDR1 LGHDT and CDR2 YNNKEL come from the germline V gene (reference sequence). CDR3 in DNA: TGTGCCAGCAGCCAAGATACCACAGGGACTGGAAACACCATATATTTT. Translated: CASSQDTTGTGNTIYF.

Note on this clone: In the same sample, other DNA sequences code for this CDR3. The DNA of the CDR3 is TGTGCCAGCAGCCAAGTCCGGGATAGCAATCAGCCCCAGCATTTT. Its protein product is CASSQVRDSNQPQHF. V and J are TRBV3-1 (or the pseudogene TRBV3-2) and TRBJ1-5; D not certain. The germline CDR1 and CDR2 sequences are LGHDT and YNNKEL (reference sequence). V was trimmed by 1 base and J by 0 bases, leaving 7 bases between them. The length of the CDR3 is 15 residues.

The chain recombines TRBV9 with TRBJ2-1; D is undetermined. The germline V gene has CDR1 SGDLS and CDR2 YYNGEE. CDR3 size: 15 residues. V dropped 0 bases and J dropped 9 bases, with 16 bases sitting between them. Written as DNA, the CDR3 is TGTGCCAGCAGCGTAGGGGTGCTAGGGATGGGTGAGCAGTTCTTC. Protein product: CASSVGVLGMGEQFF.

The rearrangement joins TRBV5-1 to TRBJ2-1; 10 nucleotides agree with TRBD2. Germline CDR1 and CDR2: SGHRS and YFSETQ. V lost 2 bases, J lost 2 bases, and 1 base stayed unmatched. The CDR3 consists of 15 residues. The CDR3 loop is CASSLTSGAYNEQFF. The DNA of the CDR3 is TGCGCCAGCAGCTTAACTAGCGGGGCCTACAATGAGCAGTTCTTC.

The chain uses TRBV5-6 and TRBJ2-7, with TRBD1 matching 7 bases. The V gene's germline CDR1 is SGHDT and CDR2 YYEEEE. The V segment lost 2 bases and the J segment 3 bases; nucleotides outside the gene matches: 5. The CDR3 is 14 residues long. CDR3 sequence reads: CASSFAGTDYEQYF. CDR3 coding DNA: TGTGCCAGCAGCTTTGCCGGGACAGACTACGAGCAGTACTTC. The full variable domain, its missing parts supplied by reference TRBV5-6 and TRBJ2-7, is DAGVTQSPTHLIKTRGQQVTLRCSPKSGHDTVSWYQQALGQGPQFIFQYYEEEERQRGNFPDRFSGHQFPNYSSELNVNALLLGDSALYLCASSFAGTDYEQYFGPGTRLTVT.

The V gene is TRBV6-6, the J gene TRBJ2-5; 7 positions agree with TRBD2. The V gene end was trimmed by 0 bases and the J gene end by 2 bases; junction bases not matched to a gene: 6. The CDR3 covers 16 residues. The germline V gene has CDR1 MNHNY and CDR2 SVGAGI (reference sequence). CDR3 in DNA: TGTGCCAGCAGTTACTCCCCCGCGGGGGTGCAAGAGACCCAGTACTTC. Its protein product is CASSYSPAGVQETQYF.

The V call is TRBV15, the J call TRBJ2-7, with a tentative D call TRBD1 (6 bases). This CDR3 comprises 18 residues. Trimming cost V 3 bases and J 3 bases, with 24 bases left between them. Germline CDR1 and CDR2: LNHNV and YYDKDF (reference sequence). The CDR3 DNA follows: TGTGCCACCAGCAGTAACGCGCGTCAGGGGAAAATCGACTACGAGCAGTACTTC. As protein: CATSSNARQGKIDYEQYF. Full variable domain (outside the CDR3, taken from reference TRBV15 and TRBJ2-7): DAMVIQNPRYQVTQFGKPVTLSCSQTLNHNVMYWYQQKSSQAPKLLFHYYDKDFNNEADTPDNFQSRRPNTSFCFLDIRSPGLGDTAMYLCATSSNARQGKIDYEQYFGPGTRLTVT.